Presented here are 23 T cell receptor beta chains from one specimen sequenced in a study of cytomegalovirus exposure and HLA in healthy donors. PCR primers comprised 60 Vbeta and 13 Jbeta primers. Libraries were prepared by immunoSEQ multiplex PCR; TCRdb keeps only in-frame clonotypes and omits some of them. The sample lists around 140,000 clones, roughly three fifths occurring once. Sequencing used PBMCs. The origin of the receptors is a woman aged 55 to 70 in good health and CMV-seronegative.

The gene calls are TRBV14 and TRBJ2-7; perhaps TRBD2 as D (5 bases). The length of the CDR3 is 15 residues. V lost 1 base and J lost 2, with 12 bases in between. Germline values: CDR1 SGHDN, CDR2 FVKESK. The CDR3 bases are TGTGCCAGCAGCCAAGGAGGGCGCTGGGCCTACGAGCAGTACTTC. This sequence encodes CASSQGGRWAYEQYF.

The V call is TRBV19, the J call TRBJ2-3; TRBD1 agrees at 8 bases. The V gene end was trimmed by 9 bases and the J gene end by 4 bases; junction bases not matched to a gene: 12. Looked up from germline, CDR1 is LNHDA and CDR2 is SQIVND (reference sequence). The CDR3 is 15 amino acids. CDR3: CARPTDRDSADTQYF. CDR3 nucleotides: TGTGCCAGGCCCACGGACAGGGATTCTGCAGATACGCAGTATTTT.

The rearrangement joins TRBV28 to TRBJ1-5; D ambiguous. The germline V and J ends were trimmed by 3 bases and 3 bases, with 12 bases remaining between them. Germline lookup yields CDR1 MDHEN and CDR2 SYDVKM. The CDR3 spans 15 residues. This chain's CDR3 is CASSFAGRINQPQHF. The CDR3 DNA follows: TGTGCCAGCAGTTTTGCGGGCCGGATCAATCAGCCCCAGCATTTT.

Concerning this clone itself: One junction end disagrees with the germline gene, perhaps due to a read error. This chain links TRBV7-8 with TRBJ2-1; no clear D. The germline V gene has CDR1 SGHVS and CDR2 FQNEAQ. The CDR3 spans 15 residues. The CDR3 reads CARSFNSLRANEQFF. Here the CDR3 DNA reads TGTGCCAGAAGCTTTAATTCCCTACGAGCCAATGAGCAGTTCTTC.

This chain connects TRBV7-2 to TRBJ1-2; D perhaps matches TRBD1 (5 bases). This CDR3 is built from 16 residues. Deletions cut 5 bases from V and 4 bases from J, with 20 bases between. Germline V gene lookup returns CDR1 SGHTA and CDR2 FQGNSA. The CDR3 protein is CASSPAPRQWIYGYTF. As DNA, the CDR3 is TGTGCCAGCAGCCCAGCTCCTCGACAGTGGATCTATGGCTACACCTTC. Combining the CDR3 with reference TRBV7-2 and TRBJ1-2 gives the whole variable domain GAGVSQSPSNKVTEKGKDVELRCDPISGHTALYWYRQSLGQGLEFLIYFQGNSAPDKSGLPSDRFSAERTGGSVSTLTIQRTQQEDSAVYLCASSPAPRQWIYGYTFGSGTRLTVV.

The CDR3 protein is CASSRGTSGQETQYF. DNA of the CDR3: TGTGCCAGTAGCCGCGGGACTAGCGGCCAAGAGACCCAGTACTTC. This chain uses TRBV19 with TRBJ2-5; TRBD2 matches at 11 bases. CDR3 length: 15 residues. Trimming cost V 6 bases and J 1 base; bases outside gene matches: 4. Germline CDR1 is LNHDA and CDR2 is SQIVND (reference sequence).

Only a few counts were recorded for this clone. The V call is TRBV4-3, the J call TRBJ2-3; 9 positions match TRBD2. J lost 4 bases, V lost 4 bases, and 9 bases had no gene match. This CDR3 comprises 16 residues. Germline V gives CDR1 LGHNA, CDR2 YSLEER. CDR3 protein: CASSPGWAGGSDTQYF. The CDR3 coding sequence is TGCGCCAGCAGCCCGGGGTGGGCGGGGGGGTCAGATACGCAGTATTTT.

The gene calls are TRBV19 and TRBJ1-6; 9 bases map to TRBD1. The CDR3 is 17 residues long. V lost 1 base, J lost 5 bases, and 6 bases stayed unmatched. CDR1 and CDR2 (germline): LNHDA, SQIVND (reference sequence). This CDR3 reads CASSIVGQGANNSPLHF. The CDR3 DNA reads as TGTGCCAGTAGTATAGTGGGACAGGGCGCAAATAATTCACCCCTCCACTTT.

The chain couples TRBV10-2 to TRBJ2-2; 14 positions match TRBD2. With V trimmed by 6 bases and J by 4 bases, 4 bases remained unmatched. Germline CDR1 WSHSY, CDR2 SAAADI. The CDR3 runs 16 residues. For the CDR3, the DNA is TGCGCCAGCAGCTCGACTAGCGGGGGGGCCACCGGGGAGCTGTTTTTT. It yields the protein CASSSTSGGATGELFF.

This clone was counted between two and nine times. For the CDR3, the DNA is TGTGCCAGCAGCTTAGAGACGGGAGCCGGGGAGCTGTTTTTT. It yields the protein CASSLETGAGELFF. The V and J genes are TRBV11-3 and TRBJ2-2; tentatively, D is TRBD2 (6 bases). CDR3 length: 14 residues. The germline V and J ends were trimmed by 0 bases and 6 bases, with 8 bases remaining between them. CDR1 is SGHNT, CDR2 YENEEA, per germline.

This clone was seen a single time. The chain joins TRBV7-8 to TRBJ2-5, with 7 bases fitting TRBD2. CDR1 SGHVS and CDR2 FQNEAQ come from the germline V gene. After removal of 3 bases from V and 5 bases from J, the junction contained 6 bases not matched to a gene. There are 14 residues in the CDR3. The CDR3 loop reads CASSLGGSGETQYF. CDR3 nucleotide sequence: TGTGCCAGCAGCTTGGGCGGGAGCGGGGAGACCCAGTACTTC.

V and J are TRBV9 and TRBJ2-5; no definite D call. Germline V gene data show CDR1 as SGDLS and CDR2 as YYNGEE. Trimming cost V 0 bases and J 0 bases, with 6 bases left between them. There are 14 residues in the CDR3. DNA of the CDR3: TGTGCCAGCAGCGTAGGTCTTGACCAAGAGACCCAGTACTTC. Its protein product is CASSVGLDQETQYF.

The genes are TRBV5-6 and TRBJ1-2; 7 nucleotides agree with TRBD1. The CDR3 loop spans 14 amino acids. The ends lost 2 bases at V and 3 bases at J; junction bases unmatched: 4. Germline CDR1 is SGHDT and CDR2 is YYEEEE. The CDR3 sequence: CASSFDRAHYGYTF. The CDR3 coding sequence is TGTGCCAGCAGCTTTGACAGGGCCCACTATGGCTACACCTTC. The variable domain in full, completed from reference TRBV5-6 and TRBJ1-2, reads DAGVTQSPTHLIKTRGQQVTLRCSPKSGHDTVSWYQQALGQGPQFIFQYYEEEERQRGNFPDRFSGHQFPNYSSELNVNALLLGDSALYLCASSFDRAHYGYTFGSGTRLTVV.

The CDR3 nucleotides are TGTGCCAGCAGCTTAGAAAAGCGGGGGGGCCGGGAGACCCAGTACTTC. This gives the protein CASSLEKRGGRETQYF. V is TRBV5-4 and J is TRBJ2-5, with 10 positions matching TRBD2. This CDR3 contains 16 residues. CDR1 and CDR2 from the germline V gene are SGHNT and YYREEE (reference sequence). The junction had 9 bases not matched to a gene; V was cut back by 2 bases and J by 5 bases.

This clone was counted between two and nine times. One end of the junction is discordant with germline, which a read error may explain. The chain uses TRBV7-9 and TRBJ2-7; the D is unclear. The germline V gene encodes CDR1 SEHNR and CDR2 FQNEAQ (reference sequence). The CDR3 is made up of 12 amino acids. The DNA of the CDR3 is TGTTCCAGCGCCCATGGGCCCTACGAGCAGTACTTC. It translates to CSSAHGPYEQYF.

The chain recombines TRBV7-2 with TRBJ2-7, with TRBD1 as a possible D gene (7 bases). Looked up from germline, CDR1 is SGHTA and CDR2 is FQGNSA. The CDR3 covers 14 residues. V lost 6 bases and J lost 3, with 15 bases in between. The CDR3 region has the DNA TGTGCCAGCAGTCAGCAGGGGGGCTACTACGAGCAGTACTTC. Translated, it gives CASSQQGGYYEQYF. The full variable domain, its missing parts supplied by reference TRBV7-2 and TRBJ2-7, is GAGVSQSPSNKVTEKGKDVELRCDPISGHTALYWYRQSLGQGLEFLIYFQGNSAPDKSGLPSDRFSAERTGGSVSTLTIQRTQQEDSAVYLCASSQQGGYYEQYFGPGTRLTVT.

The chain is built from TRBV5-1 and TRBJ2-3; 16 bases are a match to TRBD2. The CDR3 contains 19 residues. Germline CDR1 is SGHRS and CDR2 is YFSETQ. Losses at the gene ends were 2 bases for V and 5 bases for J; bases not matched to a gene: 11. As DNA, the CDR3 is TGCGCCAGCAGCTTTGCCCCGGGACTAGCGGGAGGGCCAGGAGATACGCAGTATTTT. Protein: CASSFAPGLAGGPGDTQYF.

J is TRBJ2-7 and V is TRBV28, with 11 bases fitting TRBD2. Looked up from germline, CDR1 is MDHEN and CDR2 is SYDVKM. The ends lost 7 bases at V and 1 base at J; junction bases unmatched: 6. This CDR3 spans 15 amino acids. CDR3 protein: CASIISGRGSYEQYF. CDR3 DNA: TGTGCCAGCATCATTAGCGGGAGGGGGTCCTACGAGCAGTACTTC.

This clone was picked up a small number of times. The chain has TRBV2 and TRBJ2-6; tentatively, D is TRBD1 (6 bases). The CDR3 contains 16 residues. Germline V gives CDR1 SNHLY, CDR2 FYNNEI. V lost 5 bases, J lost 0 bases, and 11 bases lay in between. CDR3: CASSPGTFSGANVLTF. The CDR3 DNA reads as TGTGCCAGCAGTCCCGGGACATTCTCTGGGGCCAACGTCCTGACTTTC.

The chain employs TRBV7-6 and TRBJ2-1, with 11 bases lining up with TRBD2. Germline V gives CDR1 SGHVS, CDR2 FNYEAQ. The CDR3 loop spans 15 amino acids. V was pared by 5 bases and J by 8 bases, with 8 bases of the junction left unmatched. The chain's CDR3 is CASSARLAGRDEQFF. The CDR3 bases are TGTGCCAGCAGCGCCAGACTAGCGGGGAGGGATGAGCAGTTCTTC. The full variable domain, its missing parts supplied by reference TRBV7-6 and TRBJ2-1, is GAGVSQSPRYKVTKRGQDVALRCDPISGHVSLYWYRQALGQGPEFLTYFNYEAQQDKSGLPNDRFSAERPEGSISTLTIQRTEQRDSAMYRCASSARLAGRDEQFFGPGTRLTVL.

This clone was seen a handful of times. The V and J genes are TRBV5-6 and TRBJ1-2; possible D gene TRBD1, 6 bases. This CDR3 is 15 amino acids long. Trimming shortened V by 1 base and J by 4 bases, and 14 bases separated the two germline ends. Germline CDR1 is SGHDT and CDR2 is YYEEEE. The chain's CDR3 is CASSLPAQGSYGYTF. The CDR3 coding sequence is TGTGCCAGCAGCTTGCCTGCACAGGGTAGCTATGGCTACACCTTC.

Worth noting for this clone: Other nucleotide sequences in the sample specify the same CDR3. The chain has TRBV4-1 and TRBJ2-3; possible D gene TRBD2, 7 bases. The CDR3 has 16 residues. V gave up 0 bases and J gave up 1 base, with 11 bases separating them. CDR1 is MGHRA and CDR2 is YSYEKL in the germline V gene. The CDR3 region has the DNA TGCGCCAGCAGCCAAGACGGAGGGGGGGGCACAGATACGCAGTATTTT. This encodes CASSQDGGGGTDTQYF.

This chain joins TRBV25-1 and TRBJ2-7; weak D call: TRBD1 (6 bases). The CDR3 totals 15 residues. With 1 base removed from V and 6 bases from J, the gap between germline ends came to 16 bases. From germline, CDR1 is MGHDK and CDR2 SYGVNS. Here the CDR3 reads CASSEWGPGRGEQYF. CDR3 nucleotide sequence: TGTGCCAGCAGTGAATGGGGGCCGGGCCGGGGCGAGCAGTACTTC.